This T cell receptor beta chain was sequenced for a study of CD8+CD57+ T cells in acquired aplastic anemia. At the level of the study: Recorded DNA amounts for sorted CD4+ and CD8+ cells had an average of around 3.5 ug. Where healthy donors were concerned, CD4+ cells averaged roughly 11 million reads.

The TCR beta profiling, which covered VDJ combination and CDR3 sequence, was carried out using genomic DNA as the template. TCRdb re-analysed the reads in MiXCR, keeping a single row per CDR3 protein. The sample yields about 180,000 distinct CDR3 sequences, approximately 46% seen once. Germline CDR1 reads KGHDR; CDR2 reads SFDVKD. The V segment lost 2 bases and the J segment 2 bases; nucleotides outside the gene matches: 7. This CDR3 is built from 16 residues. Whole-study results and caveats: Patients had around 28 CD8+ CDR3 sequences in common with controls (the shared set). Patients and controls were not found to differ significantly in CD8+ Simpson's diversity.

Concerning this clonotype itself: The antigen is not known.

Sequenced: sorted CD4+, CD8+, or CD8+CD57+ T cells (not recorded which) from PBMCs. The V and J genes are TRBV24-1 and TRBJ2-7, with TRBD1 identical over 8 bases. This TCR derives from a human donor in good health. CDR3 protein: CATSDSSRGPTYEQYF. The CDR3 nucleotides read TGTGCCACCAGTGATTCCTCCAGGGGGCCTACCTACGAGCAGTACTTC.